This T cell receptor (beta chain) originates from a study of CD4+ T cells in melanoma. Some clones are missing from TCRdb's copy, which holds only in-frame ones; the method was immunoSEQ multiplex PCR. Found here are 50,000 to 60,000 clones, approximately 70% of them singletons; the top ten hold 4.8%. The CDR3 extends over 15 amino acids. Germline CDR1 is SGHVS and CDR2 is FNYEAQ. V shed 1 base and J shed 5 bases, with 14 bases lying between them. The V call is TRBV7-6, the J call TRBJ2-5; D tentatively fits TRBD1 or TRBD2 (6 bases each). Sequencing was carried out using tumor tissue. The TCR comes from a human donor with melanoma. The chain's CDR3 is CASSLGPGAMETQYF. The DNA of the CDR3 is TGTGCCAGCAGCTTAGGCCCGGGGGCAATGGAGACCCAGTACTTC.